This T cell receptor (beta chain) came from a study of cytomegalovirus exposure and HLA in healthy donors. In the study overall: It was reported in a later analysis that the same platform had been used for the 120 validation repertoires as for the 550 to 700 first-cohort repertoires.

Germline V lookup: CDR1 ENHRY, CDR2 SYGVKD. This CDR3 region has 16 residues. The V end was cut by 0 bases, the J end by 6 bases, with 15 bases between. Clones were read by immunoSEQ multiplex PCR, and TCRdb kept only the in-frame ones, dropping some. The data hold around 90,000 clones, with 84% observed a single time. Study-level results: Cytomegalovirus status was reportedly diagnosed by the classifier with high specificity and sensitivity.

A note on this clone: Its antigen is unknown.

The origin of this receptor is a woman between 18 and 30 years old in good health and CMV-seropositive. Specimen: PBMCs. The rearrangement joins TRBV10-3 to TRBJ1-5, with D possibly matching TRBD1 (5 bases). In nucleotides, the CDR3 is TGTGCCATCAGTGAGTCCCAGGGTAGGTTTAGTCAGCCCCAGCATTTT. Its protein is CAISESQGRFSQPQHF.